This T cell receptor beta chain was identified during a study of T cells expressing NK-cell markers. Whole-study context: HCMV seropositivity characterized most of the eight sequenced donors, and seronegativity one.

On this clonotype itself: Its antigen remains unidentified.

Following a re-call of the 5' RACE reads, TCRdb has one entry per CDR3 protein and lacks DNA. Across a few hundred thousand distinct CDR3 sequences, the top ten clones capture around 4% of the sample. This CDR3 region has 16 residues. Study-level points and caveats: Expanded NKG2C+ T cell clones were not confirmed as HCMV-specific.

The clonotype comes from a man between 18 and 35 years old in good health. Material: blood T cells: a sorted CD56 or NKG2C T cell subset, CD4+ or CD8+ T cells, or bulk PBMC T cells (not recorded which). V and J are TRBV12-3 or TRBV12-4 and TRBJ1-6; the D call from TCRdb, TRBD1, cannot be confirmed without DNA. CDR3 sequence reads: CASSLGRGRYNSPLHF.